This TCR beta chain was obtained from a study of regulatory T cells in long-lasting Graves disease. CDR3 regions were amplified by Arm-PCR using iRepertoire HTBI primers to build TCR beta libraries. TCRdb analysed the multiplex PCR reads with MiXCR anew, one entry per CDR3 protein. Here the sample spans around 510,000 distinct CDR3 sequences, more than 20% being singletons. In germline, CDR1 is KGHSH, CDR2 LQKENI. V was pared by 3 bases and J by 6 bases, with 12 bases between. The length of the CDR3 is 14 residues. This clonotype was seen only a few times. Time point denoted: persistent/refractory GD, antithyroid drugs over 5 years with positive TRAb. PBMC-derived RNA was used for the TCR library.

This chain joins TRBV18 and TRBJ2-1, with D possibly TRBD2 on 6 matching bases. The sample here was peripheral blood mononuclear cells (PBMCs), taken when the disease was refractory, from a patient treated with antithyroid drugs. This sequence was found in a female donor with Graves disease. CDR3 sequence reads: CASSPRGFSNEQFF. CDR3 bases: TGTGCCAGCTCACCCCGGGGGTTCAGCAATGAGCAGTTCTTC.